Sequencing of this TCR beta chain was carried out in a study of Graves' ophthalmopathy and Graves' hyperthyroidism. General study results and limits: It was with 70.59% sensitivity and about 72% specificity that the model predicted ophthalmopathy progression. Blood also carried most expanded thyroid clonotypes exceeding 0.001 frequency.

The CDR3 covers 15 residues. Trimming took 3 bases from V and 0 from J, leaving 10 bases between them. Looked up from germline, CDR1 is SGHRS and CDR2 is YFSETQ. Physicians reached a diagnosis by relying on clinical symptoms, serum thyroxine, TRAb, thyroid ultrasound and orbital computed tomography. This clonotype has more than one count but fewer than ten. Antigen specificity is unknown. Transcripts of RNA were the source for amplifying TCR beta CDR3 regions. Amplification began with first-round RT-PCR using HTBI primers, then second-round multiplex PCR was performed. One entry per CDR3 protein results from TCRdb running MiXCR on the multiplex PCR reads. The sample holds approximately 460,000 distinct CDR3 sequences; approximately 15% are singletons and the top ten take over 7.5%.

The V call is TRBV5-1, the J call TRBJ1-3, with D uncertain. The clonotype was recovered from a young woman with Graves' ophthalmopathy. Sequencing was done on a sample of blood. CDR3 nucleotides: TGCGCCAGCAGCTCGCAAGTAAACTCTGGAAACACCATATATTTT. This translates into CASSSQVNSGNTIYF.